What follows is one T cell receptor (beta chain) and its context. This sample was included in a study of blood T cell repertoires in COVID-19. For the study at large: Some COVID-19 samples were acute and others convalescent; all came from the United States, Italy and Spain. Sample material is recorded as cDNA or gDNA derived from T cells, B-cell-depleted T cells, or PBMCs.

As processed by the authors: Estimates of nucleated cell counts were drawn from the amplification of reference gene primers. Profiled with immunoSEQ multiplex PCR; TCRdb holds only in-frame clones, not every one. V, J and clone size are those of that table, while D and trimming were read from the DNA. This sample has around 94,000 clones, with about 86% found just once. In germline, CDR1 is MDHEN, CDR2 SYDVKM. CDR3 length equals 12 residues. V lost 8 bases and J lost 0, with 8 bases in between. The TCR comes from an older man with acute or convalescent COVID-19. Input material: peripheral blood. The chain carries TRBV28 and TRBJ2-7; the D gene is possibly TRBD2 (6 bases). DNA of the CDR3: TGTGCCAGCCGGCGGGGCTCCTACGAGCAGTACTTC. Translating gives CASRRGSYEQYF.